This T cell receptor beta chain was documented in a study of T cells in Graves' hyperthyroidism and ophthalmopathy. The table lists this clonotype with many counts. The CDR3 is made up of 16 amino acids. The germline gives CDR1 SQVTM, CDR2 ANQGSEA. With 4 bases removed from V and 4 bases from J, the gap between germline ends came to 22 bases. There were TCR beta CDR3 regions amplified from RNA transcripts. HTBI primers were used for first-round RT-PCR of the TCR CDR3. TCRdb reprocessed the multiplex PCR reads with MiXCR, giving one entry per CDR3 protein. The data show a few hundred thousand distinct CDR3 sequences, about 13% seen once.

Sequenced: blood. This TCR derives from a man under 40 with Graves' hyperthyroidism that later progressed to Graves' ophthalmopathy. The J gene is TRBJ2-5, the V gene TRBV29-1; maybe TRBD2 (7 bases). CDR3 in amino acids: CSVAERRGLSRETQYF. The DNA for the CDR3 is TGCAGCGTTGCGGAGAGGCGGGGGCTGTCGCGAGAGACCCAGTACTTC.